Listed below are T cell receptor beta chains from one sample, sequenced in a study of response to subunit inactivated influenza vaccine. One entry per CDR3 protein, called by TCRdb with MiXCR from the RT-PCR reads. Of about 540,000 distinct CDR3 sequences in the sample, approximately 20% were seen once. This sample was also put to use in a study of T cells expressing NK-cell markers.

The material was CD4+ T cells sorted from PBMCs, obtained approximately 13 days after vaccination. The receptor set was obtained from a man aged 50-60 years who received an inactivated influenza vaccine. Each CDR3 is given with its conserved first and last residue.

>TRBJ2-7|TRBV28
CAAVGGPLYKQYF
>TRBJ2-3|TRBV7-3
CASSERTGAVGTDTQYF
>TRBJ2-7|TRBV5-1
CASSLASRGEQYF
>TRBJ2-1|TRBV7-9
CASSLFRGGPYNEQFF
>TRBJ2-3|TRBV18
CASSPPASGPRDTQYF
>TRBJ2-5|TRBV24-1
CATPSGSGLRGETQYF
>TRBJ2-4|TRBV29-1
CSGSENSVDIQYF
>TRBJ2-3|TRBV7-2
CASSPGQGPDTQYF
>TRBJ2-1|TRBV11-1
CASRRQSNPYNEQFF
>TRBJ2-3|TRBV10-2
CASSTGDGDTQYF
>TRBJ2-4|TRBV20-1
CSARDRTGTDIQYF
>TRBJ1-2|TRBV6-5
CASSYPSGQGRGYTF
>TRBJ2-1|TRBV11-2
CASSLVAAEQFF
>TRBJ2-3|TRBV7-2
CASSLGPLAGSRDTQYF
>TRBJ2-4|TRBV20-1
CSASWLAGEAKNIQYF
>TRBJ2-3|TRBV7-6
CASSLGTGSSLDTQYF
>TRBJ2-7|TRBV2
CASSAGTVSYEQYF
>TRBJ2-5|TRBV6-2/TRBV6-3
CASSYTITIVNQETQYF
>TRBJ2-7|TRBV5-1
CASSVDRANYEQYF
>TRBJ2-1|TRBV5-1
CASSLVGTDYNEQFF
>TRBJ1-6|TRBV5-5
CASGRQPDSPLHF
>TRBJ1-2|TRBV11-2
CASSSLRDRPNYGYTF
>TRBJ2-3|TRBV2
CASSLGGTGTDTQYF
>TRBJ1-4|TRBV6-1
CASSMSYNEKLFF